The 15 T cell receptor beta chains listed next were all sequenced from one sample in a study of Graves' ophthalmopathy and Graves' hyperthyroidism. Using RNA transcripts, the TCR beta CDR3 regions were amplified. First-round RT-PCR employed HTBI primers, with a second-round multiplex PCR after it. TCRdb re-derived calls from the multiplex PCR reads in MiXCR, one entry per CDR3 protein. The sample records about half a million distinct CDR3 sequences, 13% to 15% being singletons. What was sequenced was blood. The receptors derive from a woman aged 25 to 45 with Graves' ophthalmopathy.

CDR3 DNA sequence: TGTGCCAGCAGCCCGCAGGGCCTTTACGGCTATGGCTACACCTTC. It encodes CASSPQGLYGYGYTF. The gene calls are TRBV7-9 and TRBJ1-2, with D perhaps TRBD1 (5 bases). This CDR3 has 15 residues. V lost 5 bases to trimming and J lost 4 bases, with 17 bases between them. Germline V gene data show CDR1 as SEHNR and CDR2 as FQNEAQ (reference sequence).

At least ten counts were recorded for this clonotype. The V call is TRBV6-5, the J call TRBJ2-7, with TRBD2 identical over 8 bases. The junction had 3 bases not matched to a gene; V was cut back by 2 bases and J by 3 bases. This CDR3 has 14 amino acids. CDR1 and CDR2 from the germline V gene are MNHEY and SVGAGI. The CDR3 DNA sequence: TGTGCCAGCAGTTACGGGACTAGTGTCTACGAGCAGTACTTC. Its protein product is CASSYGTSVYEQYF.

This clonotype appeared many times. This rearrangement joins TRBV7-3 to TRBJ1-1, with D tentatively TRBD1 (5 bases). The CDR3 contains 14 residues. Germline lookup yields CDR1 SGHTA and CDR2 FQGTGA. Trimming removed 0 bases from V and 5 bases from J, with 10 bases in between. The CDR3 loop reads CASSLTVRGTEAFF. Written as DNA, the CDR3 is TGTGCCAGCAGCTTAACCGTTCGGGGGACTGAAGCTTTCTTT. The full variable domain, in which reference TRBV7-3 and TRBJ1-1 provide the parts outside the CDR3, is GAGVSQTPSNKVTEKGKYVELRCDPISGHTALYWYRQSLGQGPEFLIYFQGTGAADDSGLPNDRFFAVRPEGSVSTLKIQRTERGDSAVYLCASSLTVRGTEAFFGQGTRLTVV.

There are many counts of this clonotype. V and J are TRBV12-5 and TRBJ1-2; TRBD1 is a possible D gene (5 bases). The germline CDR1 and CDR2 sequences are LGHNT and FRNRAP. CDR3 length: 13 amino acids. Deletions cut 8 bases from V and 4 bases from J, with 14 bases between. The CDR3 is CASSPGHLYGYTF. The CDR3 nucleotides read TGTGCTAGTTCCCCGGGGCACCTCTATGGCTACACCTTC.

The rearrangement links TRBV12-3 or TRBV12-4 to TRBJ1-3; unclear D gene. Between the trimmed V and J ends, which lost 5 bases and 2 bases, there was a span of 16 bases. The CDR3 contains 16 residues. CDR3 amino acids: CASSRGAGVTGNTIYF. In nucleotides, the CDR3 is TGTGCCAGCAGTCGGGGAGCGGGTGTGACTGGAAACACCATATATTTT.

This clonotype was counted many times. The chain carries TRBV30 and TRBJ2-7; 8 bases map to TRBD1. Germline V gene lookup returns CDR1 GTSNPN and CDR2 SVGIG (reference sequence). This CDR3 is built from 14 residues. J gave up 5 bases and V 4 bases, and 10 bases lay outside the gene matches. The CDR3 bases are TGTGCCTGGACCTTAAAGGACAGGGAACACGAGCAGTACTTC. This sequence encodes CAWTLKDREHEQYF.

The sample holds a few counts of this clonotype. The gene calls are TRBV5-1 and TRBJ2-7; no clear D. CDR3 length: 15 amino acids. From germline, CDR1 is SGHRS and CDR2 YFSETQ. Trimming shortened V by 0 bases and J by 6 bases, and 16 bases separated the two germline ends. This CDR3 reads CASSLDLGSTGEQYF. The CDR3 nucleotides read TGCGCCAGCAGCTTGGATCTGGGTTCCACGGGCGAGCAGTACTTC.

At least ten counts were recorded for this clonotype. The chain couples TRBV28 to TRBJ1-1; D is perhaps TRBD1 (6 bases). Trimming pared 5 bases from V and 1 base from J, leaving 14 bases between. The CDR3 sequence is 15 residues long. Germline V CDR1 and CDR2: MDHEN, SYDVKM. The CDR3 loop reads CASSPGTFSNTEAFF. CDR3 nucleotides: TGTGCCAGCAGTCCAGGGACATTTTCGAACACTGAAGCTTTCTTT.

This clonotype was counted many times. An end of the junction differs from the germline gene, which may be a read error. The V and J genes are TRBV7-7 and TRBJ2-5; 8 bases align to TRBD2. This CDR3 is built from 14 residues. The germline CDR1 and CDR2 sequences are SSHAT and FNYEAQ (reference sequence). CDR3: CASSFERGSVTQYF. CDR3 DNA sequence: TGTGCTAGCAGCTTTGAGCGGGGGAGCGTGACCCAGTACTTC. Full variable domain (rest looked up from reference TRBV7-7 and TRBJ2-5): GAGVSQSPRYKVTKRGQDVTLRCDPISSHATLYWYQQALGQGPEFLTYFNYEAQPDKSGLPSDRFSAERPEGSISTLTIQRTEQRDSAMYRCASSFERGSVTQYFGPGTRLLVL.

This clonotype was found many times. It is likely a read error, because the conserved phenylalanine at the end of the CDR3 is missing. The chain joins TRBV7-2 to TRBJ2-7; D remains unclear. This CDR3 contains 11 residues. Per the germline V gene, CDR1 is SGHTA and CDR2 is FQGNSA. The V end was cut by 3 bases, the J end by 5 bases, with 5 bases between. The CDR3 loop reads CASSFRDEQYL. The CDR3 DNA sequence: TGTGCCAGCAGCTTCCGGGACGAGCAGTACCTC.

At least ten counts were recorded for this clonotype. This chain joins TRBV20-1 and TRBJ2-7, with 8 bases fitting TRBD2. Trimming took 3 bases from V and 4 from J; bases not matched to a gene: 5. The CDR3 sequence is 13 residues long. Germline assignment: CDR1 DFQATT and CDR2 SNEGSKA (reference sequence). The CDR3 DNA is TGCAGTGCTAGTCGCGGCGGGAGGTACGAGCAGTACTTC. Translation gives CSASRGGRYEQYF.

This clonotype was seen repeatedly, ten times or more. J is TRBJ1-6 and V is TRBV6-1; D is possibly TRBD1 (6 bases). CDR1 is MNHNS, CDR2 SASEGT, per germline. V was clipped by 6 bases and J by 7 bases, with 10 bases between them. There are 13 residues in the CDR3. The CDR3: CASRQGTNSPLHF. The CDR3 region has the DNA TGTGCCAGCAGGCAGGGGACGAATTCACCCCTCCACTTT.

For this clonotype: One base away lies a much larger clone, so this may be a sequencing read error. This chain connects TRBV27 to TRBJ2-7, with 8 nucleotides matching TRBD1. There are 15 residues in the CDR3. The V gene's germline CDR1 is MNHEY and CDR2 SMNVEV (reference sequence). The CDR3 is CASSFGRGPLYGQYF. CDR3 coding DNA: TGTGCCAGCAGTTTCGGCAGGGGGCCCCTCTACGGGCAGTACTTC.

This clonotype showed up just a few times. This may be a read error: a much more frequent sequence differs by one nucleotide. The chain couples TRBV5-1 to TRBJ1-6; D perhaps matches TRBD1 (6 bases). The V end lost 2 bases, the J end lost 8 bases, and 14 bases lay between the germline ends. The CDR3 contains 15 residues. Looked up from germline, CDR1 is SGHRS and CDR2 is YFSETQ. CDR3 in amino acids: CASSFGGLVDSPLHF. CDR3 DNA: TGCGCCAGCAGCTTTGGGGGCCTCGTGGATTCACCCCTCCACTTT.

This clonotype has a handful of counts. One end of the junction fails to match germline, which may point to a read error. V gene TRBV28 combines with J gene TRBJ2-4; 8 positions match TRBD1. Germline lookup yields CDR1 MDHEN and CDR2 SYDVKM. This CDR3 contains 15 residues. CDR3 loop: CASSPQTGTGNIKYF. In DNA form, the CDR3 reads TGTGCCAGCAGTCCGCAGACCGGGACAGGAAACATTAAGTACTTC.